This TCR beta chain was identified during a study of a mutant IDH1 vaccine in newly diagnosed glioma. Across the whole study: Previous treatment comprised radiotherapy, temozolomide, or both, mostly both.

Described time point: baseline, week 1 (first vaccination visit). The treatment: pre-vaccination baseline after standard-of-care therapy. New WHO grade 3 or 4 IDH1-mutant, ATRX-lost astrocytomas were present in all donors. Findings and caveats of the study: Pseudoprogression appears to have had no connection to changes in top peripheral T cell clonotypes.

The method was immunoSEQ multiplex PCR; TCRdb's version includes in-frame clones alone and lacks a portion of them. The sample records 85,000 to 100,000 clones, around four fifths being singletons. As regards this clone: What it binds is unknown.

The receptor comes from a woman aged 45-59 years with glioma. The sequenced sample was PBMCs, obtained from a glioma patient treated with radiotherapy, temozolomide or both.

CDR3 in amino acids: CASSGNEQFF. As DNA, the CDR3 is TGTGCCAGCAGCGGCAATGAGCAGTTCTTC. V is TRBV2 and J is TRBJ2-1; the D is unclear. Germline loops: CDR1 SNHLY, CDR2 FYNNEI. The CDR3 is 10 amino acids. V lost 6 bases, J lost 6 bases, and 3 bases lay in between. The variable domain in full, with the rest retrieved from reference TRBV2 and TRBJ2-1, is EPEVTQTPSHQVTQMGQEVILRCVPISNHLYFYWYRQILGQKVEFLVSFYNNEISEKSEIFDDQFSVERPDGSNFTLKIRSTKLEDSAMYFCASSGNEQFFGPGTRLTVL.